Listed below are T cell receptor beta chains from one sample, sequenced in a study of CD4 T cells in relation to SARS-CoV-2 and coronaviruses. TCRdb keeps only in-frame clones here, not all; method: immunoSEQ multiplex PCR. The data hold tens of thousands of clones, with 77% observed a single time. Antigens of these TCRs are unknown. The specimen sequenced was memory CD4+ T cells from PBMCs, cultured in vitro. These TCRs come from an adult with COVID-19. Both conserved end residues are part of each CDR3. D genes are given only for firm matches. Size is stated for part of the rows, as once, few or many counts, or as a class when the clone is expanded.

d_call,clone_size,j_call,v_call,cdr3_aa,cdr3_nt
-,-,TRBJ1-6,TRBV6-5,CASKQQGWDNSPLHF,TGTGCCAGCAAGCAACAGGGTTGGGATAATTCACCCCTCCACTTT
-,once,TRBJ2-3,TRBV20-1,CSASRGSTDTQYF,TGCAGTGCTAGTCGGGGAAGCACAGATACGCAGTATTTT
TRBD2,-,TRBJ2-7,TRBV14,CASSERGRAPYEQYF,TGTGCCAGCAGCGAGCGGGGCAGGGCTCCCTACGAGCAGTACTTC
TRBD1,few,TRBJ2-7,TRBV11-2,CASSLTGVYEQYF,TGTGCCAGCAGCTTGACAGGGGTTTACGAGCAGTACTTC
TRBD1,-,TRBJ2-2,TRBV5-1,CASSLGTGTGELFF,TGCGCCAGCAGCTTAGGGACAGGGACCGGGGAGCTGTTTTTT
TRBD1,few,TRBJ1-1,TRBV14,CASSSRGREAFF,TGTGCCAGCAGCTCCAGGGGGCGTGAAGCTTTCTTT
-,-,TRBJ1-4,TRBV18,CASSVETTGNEKLFF,TGTGCCAGCTCAGTCGAGACAACTGGTAACGAAAAACTGTTTTTT
TRBD1,-,TRBJ2-7,TRBV28,CASRLGQPYEQYF,TGTGCCAGCAGACTGGGACAGCCCTACGAGCAGTACTTC
-,-,TRBJ2-7,TRBV7-3,CASSLDGSVWYF,TGTGCCAGCAGCTTAGATGGAAGTGTTTGGTACTTC
-,few,TRBJ1-2,TRBV29-1,CSVVGTGGYTF,TGCAGCGTTGTTGGTACGGGCGGCTACACCTTC
TRBD2,-,TRBJ2-5,TRBV5-4,CASSQGRTSGQETQYF,TGTGCCAGCAGCCAGGGACGGACTAGCGGCCAAGAGACCCAGTACTTC
TRBD1,medium-sized,TRBJ2-2,TRBV3-1/TRBV3-2,CASSLDRVDTGELFF,TGTGCCAGCAGCCTAGACAGGGTCGACACCGGGGAGCTGTTTTTT
TRBD1,-,TRBJ1-2,TRBV27,CASGIRAGGALYGYTF,TGTGCCAGCGGTATAAGGGCAGGGGGTGCCCTATATGGCTACACCTTC